This T cell receptor (beta chain) was identified during a study of cytomegalovirus exposure and HLA in healthy donors. This CDR3 has 12 residues. Germline V gene sequence: CDR1 SEHNR, CDR2 FQNEAQ (reference sequence). V shed 0 bases and J shed 8 bases, with 7 bases lying between them. Study-wide points: Researchers counted 164 TCR beta chains as cytomegalovirus-associated. It was reported that the classifier diagnosed cytomegalovirus status with high specificity and sensitivity in both the original and validation cohorts.

The donors were part of the validation cohort of 95 to 150 subjects. That cohort was separate from the first cohort, which comprised 550 to 750 subjects. This table comes from immunoSEQ multiplex PCR, and its TCRdb copy is limited to in-frame clones, with some not included. There are more than 140,000 clones in the sample; around 90% occur only once, and 3.3% lies in the top ten. The table lists this clone with a count of one. The antigen is undetermined. The chain has TRBV7-9 and TRBJ1-1; tentative D call: TRBD1 (5 bases). This receptor was taken from a young woman in good health and CMV-seropositive. Sequenced: PBMCs. The CDR3 bases are TGTGCCAGCAGCTTAGCTAGACAGGAAGCTTTCTTT. Encoded protein: CASSLARQEAFF.